Reported below is one T cell receptor beta chain. This sample is drawn from a study of blood T cell repertoires in COVID-19. Study summary: Two negative PCRs, clearance, or symptom resolution had been documented for recovered Cohort 3 donors.

CDR3 length: 17 amino acids. V lost 4 bases to trimming and J lost 3 bases, with 20 bases between them. CDR1 LGHDT and CDR2 YNNKEL come from the germline V gene (reference sequence). Per the authors' pipeline: Reference gene primer amplification in the assay estimated nucleated cell counts. Method: immunoSEQ multiplex PCR; TCRdb's copy keeps in-frame clones and lacks some. The V and J calls and clone size were taken over from that table, and D and trimming were inferred from the DNA. The sample carries over 110,000 clones, 84% recorded once. The sequence was obtained from a man aged 50-60 years in a cohort exposed to, infected with or recovered from COVID-19 (not recorded which). V gene TRBV3-1 (or the pseudogene TRBV3-2) combines with J gene TRBJ2-3, with D maybe TRBD1 (5 bases). The sample was PBMCs or T cells enriched from blood (not recorded which). The CDR3 DNA follows: TGTGCCAGCAGCCCCACACCAATTCAGGGTTGGACAGATACGCAGTATTTT. Amino acids: CASSPTPIQGWTDTQYF.